The rows below give T cell receptor beta chains drawn from one sample of a study of regulatory T cells in long-lasting Graves disease. TCRdb reanalysed the multiplex PCR reads using MiXCR and keeps one entry per CDR3 protein. This table has roughly 440,000 distinct CDR3 sequences, around 17% appearing once. The data were also submitted as part of a second study, on T cells in Graves' hyperthyroidism and ophthalmopathy.

The specimen comprised peripheral blood mononuclear cells (PBMCs), sampled at new diagnosis, from a patient treated with antithyroid drugs. The receptors stem from a woman younger than 35 with Graves disease. Both conserved end residues are part of each CDR3. A D gene is named only where the DNA matches it firmly. For some rows the clone size is stated as once, few or many, or as a class when expanded; others skip it.

clone size	V gene	D gene	CDR3 length	J gene	CDR3 DNA	CDR3 protein
few	TRBV9	.	16	TRBJ1-4	TGTGCCAGCAGCTACGGGAAGGGGAAGACTAATGAAAAACTGTTTTTT	CASSYGKGKTNEKLFF
.	TRBV28	TRBD2	16	TRBJ2-2	TGTGCCAGCAGCAAAACGGGACTAGCGGACACCGGGGAGCTGTTTTTT	CASSKTGLADTGELFF
.	TRBV19	.	12	TRBJ2-3	TGTGCCAGTAATGGGGGGGCCGATACGCAGTATTTT	CASNGGADTQYF
many	TRBV20-1	.	10	TRBJ2-7	TGCAGTGCTAGTGGTTACGAGCAGTACTTC	CSASGYEQYF
medium-sized	TRBV28	TRBD1	14	TRBJ2-7	TGTGCCAGCATTGAACAGGGGTCTTCCTACGAGCAGTACTTC	CASIEQGSSYEQYF
many	TRBV2	.	13	TRBJ2-2	TGTGCCAGCAGTGATTTGGGCACCGGGGAGCTGTTTTTT	CASSDLGTGELFF
many	TRBV11-2	.	14	TRBJ1-5	TGTGCCAGCAGTCCGAGACAGGGCAATCAGCCCCAGCATTTT	CASSPRQGNQPQHF
many	TRBV6-1	TRBD2	15	TRBJ2-1	TGTGCCAGCAGATCGGGACTAGCGGTTTACAATGAGCAGTTCTTC	CASRSGLAVYNEQFF
many	TRBV7-6	.	14	TRBJ2-7	TGTGCCAGCAGCTTAATCGAGGGCGGCCACGAGCAGTACTTC	CASSLIEGGHEQYF
.	TRBV20-1	.	13	TRBJ2-3	TGCAGTGCCGGTAGAGGAGGCACAGATACGCAGTATTTT	CSAGRGGTDTQYF
few	TRBV12-3/TRBV12-4	TRBD2	17	TRBJ2-1	TGTGCCAGCAGTATATCACCGGGACTAGCGGCATACAATGAGCAGTTCTTC	CASSISPGLAAYNEQFF
few	TRBV4-1	.	15	TRBJ1-2	TGCGCCAGCAGCCAAGAACCAGGGACTAACTATGGCTACACCTTC	CASSQEPGTNYGYTF
many	TRBV24-1	TRBD1	15	TRBJ1-1	TGTGCCACCAGTGAAGGGACAGGCTCGAACACTGAAGCTTTCTTT	CATSEGTGSNTEAFF
few	TRBV28	TRBD1	15	TRBJ1-2	TGTGCCAGCAGTTTTCGGGACAGGCCCAACTATGGCTACACCTTC	CASSFRDRPNYGYTF
.	TRBV27	.	13	TRBJ1-4	TGTGCCAGCAGTTACCTCCGGGGGGAAAAACTGTTTTTT	CASSYLRGEKLFF
.	TRBV4-1	.	15	TRBJ2-5	TGCGCCAGCAGCCGTCCGGGACATACCCAAGAGACCCAGTACTTC	CASSRPGHTQETQYF
few	TRBV5-1	TRBD2	15	TRBJ2-1	TGCGCCAGCAGCTACCGAGCGGGAGTTGATAATGAGCAGTTCTTC	CASSYRAGVDNEQFF
many	TRBV6-1	.	14	TRBJ1-1	TGTGCCAGCAGTACTCAGGGTTGGAGCACTGAAGCTTTCTTT	CASSTQGWSTEAFF
many	TRBV6-1	.	12	TRBJ1-2	TGTGCCAGCAGTGTCCTCCTAGATGGCTACACCTTC	CASSVLLDGYTF
.	TRBV20-1	.	14	TRBJ2-3	TGCAGTGCTGCCTGGAACAGTGGTACAGATACGCAGTATTTT	CSAAWNSGTDTQYF
.	TRBV7-2	.	14	TRBJ1-3	TGTGCCAGCAGCCACTCGAGGGGGGCCAACACCATATATTTT	CASSHSRGANTIYF